This T cell receptor (beta chain) was profiled in a study of control samples from healthy donors and cancer patients. TCRdb keeps only in-frame clones here, not all; method: immunoSEQ multiplex PCR. The sample gives 130,000 to 150,000 clones, roughly 93% of which show up once; 5.5% to 7.5% is in the top ten. This CDR3 is built from 16 residues. Notes on this clone: Within the sample, other DNA sequences also encode this same CDR3.

Specimen: blood. This receptor was taken from a man between 18 and 29 years old in good health. The chain employs TRBV21-1 and TRBJ2-6; the table calls TRBD2, which could not be checked here. TRBV21-1 represents a pseudogene. CDR3 loop: CASSKVAAVKANVLTF. The CDR3, as DNA: TGTGCCAGCAGCAAAGTAGCGGCGGTGAAAGCCAACGTCCTGACTTTC.